One sample yielded the 32 T cell receptor beta chains listed below, sequenced in a study of T cells expressing NK-cell markers. TCRdb re-called the 5' RACE reads; one entry per CDR3 protein, DNA not given. The sample includes 250,000 to 300,000 distinct CDR3 sequences. What was sequenced was blood T cells: a sorted CD56 or NKG2C T cell subset, CD4+ or CD8+ T cells, or bulk PBMC T cells (not recorded which). The receptors shown here come from a woman between 18 and 70 years old in good health.

This chain links TRBV7-9 with TRBJ2-6. CDR3 length equals 14 residues. Per the germline V gene, CDR1 is SEHNR and CDR2 is FQNEAQ (reference sequence). CDR3: CASSDNLGANVLTF.

The rearrangement joins TRBV4-2 to TRBJ1-1; TCRdb names TRBD1, which stays unverified in the absence of DNA. The CDR3 consists of 14 residues. CDR1 is LGHNA, CDR2 YNFKEQ, per germline. The chain's CDR3 is CASSQRDSSTEAFF.

This chain connects TRBV7-3 to TRBJ2-5; the TCRdb D gene call, TRBD1, has no DNA to confirm it. CDR3 length: 14 residues. Germline assignment: CDR1 SGHTA and CDR2 FQGTGA. The CDR3 reads CASSLSGRGETQYF.

The chain uses TRBV20-1 and TRBJ2-5; absent DNA, TCRdb's TRBD2 call cannot be checked. Germline assignment: CDR1 DFQATT and CDR2 SNEGSKA (reference sequence). This CDR3 spans 15 amino acids. The CDR3 region is CSARTSGGHQETQYF.

This sequence joins TRBV18 and TRBJ1-1; without DNA, the TCRdb call of TRBD1 cannot be checked. The germline CDR1 and CDR2 sequences are KGHSH and LQKENI. This CDR3 is 15 amino acids long. The CDR3 is CASSPASGGWTEAFF.

This chain's CDR3 is CATSGQKVETQYF. The J gene is TRBJ2-5, the V gene TRBV24-1. The CDR3 is 13 amino acids. The germline gives CDR1 KGHDR, CDR2 SFDVKD.

This chain uses TRBV27 with TRBJ2-3. The CDR3 is made up of 14 amino acids. CDR1 is MNHEY, CDR2 SMNVEV, per germline (reference sequence). The CDR3 sequence: CASSFDVLTDTQYF.

The V gene is TRBV25-1, the J gene TRBJ2-5; the TCRdb D gene call, TRBD1, has no DNA to confirm it. The germline V gene has CDR1 MGHDK and CDR2 SYGVNS. The length of the CDR3 is 14 residues. The CDR3 protein is CASSDPTAKETQYF. Full variable domain (outside the CDR3, taken from reference TRBV25-1 and TRBJ2-5): EADIYQTPRYLVIGTGKKITLECSQTMGHDKMYWYQQDPGMELHLIHYSYGVNSTEKGDLSSESTVSRIRTEHFPLTLESARPSHTSQYLCASSDPTAKETQYFGPGTRLLVL.

The V gene is TRBV5-1, the J gene TRBJ1-1; TCRdb calls TRBD1, which cannot be checked without DNA. The CDR3 extends over 19 amino acids. Germline-derived CDR1 and CDR2 are SGHRS and YFSETQ. The CDR3 here is CASSPGRRTARVGDTEAFF.

The CDR3 loop is CSARGSPSYNEQFF. The genes are TRBV20-1 and TRBJ2-1; TCRdb designates TRBD2, a call that cannot be tested without DNA. The germline V gene encodes CDR1 DFQATT and CDR2 SNEGSKA (reference sequence). The CDR3 extends over 14 amino acids.

The V and J genes are TRBV5-1 and TRBJ2-1; TCRdb gives TRBD2 as the D gene, but with no DNA this cannot be confirmed. The germline CDR1 and CDR2 sequences are SGHRS and YFSETQ. This CDR3 spans 15 amino acids. The CDR3 sequence: CASSFGGPSYNEQFF.

This chain connects TRBV6-2 or TRBV6-3 to TRBJ2-5. Germline V gives CDR1 MNHEY, CDR2 SVGEGT. The CDR3 consists of 15 residues. The CDR3 loop is CASTYGWPGQETQYF.

The genes are TRBV24-1 and TRBJ1-5; TCRdb picks TRBD1, but there is no DNA to check that call. Germline CDR1 is KGHDR and CDR2 is SFDVKD. CDR3 length equals 14 residues. CDR3 protein: CATSDARGRQPQHF.

The CDR3: CASSREGATQYF. J is TRBJ2-3 and V is TRBV5-4; TCRdb returns TRBD1, unconfirmable since there is no DNA. Germline CDR1 is SGHNT and CDR2 is YYREEE (reference sequence). The CDR3 has 12 amino acids.

The J gene is TRBJ2-1, the V gene TRBV5-1; TCRdb designates TRBD2, a call that cannot be tested without DNA. This CDR3 has 16 residues. The germline gives CDR1 SGHRS, CDR2 YFSETQ. CDR3 region: CASTVMTSGSSNEQFF. The variable domain in full, with the rest retrieved from reference TRBV5-1 and TRBJ2-1, is KAGVTQTPRYLIKTRGQQVTLSCSPISGHRSVSWYQQTPGQGLQFLFEYFSETQRNKGNFPGRFSGRQFSNSRSEMNVSTLELGDSALYLCASTVMTSGSSNEQFFGPGTRLTVL.

V and J are TRBV7-9 and TRBJ1-2; the D call of TRBD1 rests on TCRdb alone, since no DNA is present to check it. The germline V gene has CDR1 SEHNR and CDR2 FQNEAQ (reference sequence). The CDR3 runs to 15 residues. CDR3 amino acids: CASSLRQGLNYGYTF.

The chain links TRBV9 to TRBJ1-2. CDR3 length: 16 amino acids. Germline V gene sequence: CDR1 SGDLS, CDR2 YYNGEE. CDR3 region: CASTKGQGLPMEGYTF.

The chain recombines TRBV19 with TRBJ2-3; the D gene TCRdb calls, TRBD2, cannot be checked with no DNA. The length of the CDR3 is 16 residues. The germline CDR1 and CDR2 sequences are LNHDA and SQIVND (reference sequence). The CDR3 here is CATRGTSGASTDTQYF. Complete variable domain (other parts from reference TRBV19 and TRBJ2-3): DGGITQSPKYLFRKEGQNVTLSCEQNLNHDAMYWYRQDPGQGLRLIYYSQIVNDFQKGDIAEGYSVSREKKESFPLTVTSAQKNPTAFYLCATRGTSGASTDTQYFGPGTRLTVL.

The chain joins TRBV5-1 to TRBJ2-1. This CDR3 is built from 13 residues. In germline, CDR1 is SGHRS, CDR2 YFSETQ. CDR3 sequence reads: CASSLAQFNEQFF.

The genes are TRBV20-1 and TRBJ1-6. Germline V gene sequence: CDR1 DFQATT, CDR2 SNEGSKA (reference sequence). The CDR3 consists of 16 residues. The CDR3 region is CSARGEAHSYNSPLHF.

The chain combines TRBV18 with TRBJ2-5; the TCRdb D gene call, TRBD1, has no DNA to confirm it. From germline, CDR1 is KGHSH and CDR2 LQKENI. This CDR3 has 14 amino acids. The CDR3 here is CASSPRDGTETQYF.

The chain links TRBV7-8 to TRBJ2-4; TCRdb picks TRBD1, but there is no DNA to check that call. This CDR3 has 15 amino acids. Per germline, CDR1 SGHVS and CDR2 FQNEAQ. This chain's CDR3 is CASSLGGGLPNIQYF. The entire variable domain, with the rest obtained from reference TRBV7-8 and TRBJ2-4, is as follows: GAGVSQSPRYKVAKRGQDVALRCDPISGHVSLFWYQQALGQGPEFLTYFQNEAQLDKSGLPSDRFFAERPEGSVSTLKIQRTQQEDSAVYLCASSLGGGLPNIQYFGAGTRLSVL.

The gene calls are TRBV18 and TRBJ1-1; the D call of TRBD1 rests on TCRdb alone, since no DNA is present to check it. The CDR3 extends over 14 amino acids. CDR1 and CDR2 (germline): KGHSH, LQKENI. The CDR3: CASSRGQGSTEAFF.

The chain is built from TRBV9 and TRBJ2-1. There are 17 residues in the CDR3. Per the germline V gene, CDR1 is SGDLS and CDR2 is YYNGEE. CDR3 protein: CASSVASTSYPYNEQFF.

The chain is built from TRBV4-3 and TRBJ1-3. Germline V lookup: CDR1 LGHNA, CDR2 YSLEER. This CDR3 contains 17 residues. CDR3 amino acids: CASSQDSGGYSGNTIYF.

CDR3 residues: CSAWTGPNQPQHF. The chain links TRBV29-1 to TRBJ1-5; TCRdb reports TRBD1, a call that lacks DNA to check it against. The germline V gene encodes CDR1 SQVTM and CDR2 ANQGSEA. The CDR3 runs 13 residues.

This chain connects TRBV3-1 to TRBJ1-1. The CDR3 contains 14 residues. Germline CDR1 is LGHDT and CDR2 is YNNKEL (reference sequence). The CDR3 sequence is CASSHSGQNTEAFF.

The V call is TRBV27, the J call TRBJ2-3; as DNA is missing, the TRBD1 call by TCRdb cannot be tested. There are 15 residues in the CDR3. The germline gives CDR1 MNHEY, CDR2 SMNVEV (reference sequence). CDR3 sequence: CASSNYREITDTQYF.

The chain recombines TRBV3-1 with TRBJ1-4; TCRdb lists TRBD1, though no DNA is available to test this call. The CDR3 is made up of 14 amino acids. Germline V gives CDR1 LGHDT, CDR2 YNNKEL (reference sequence). CDR3 residues: CASSQRQGNEKLFF.

This rearrangement joins TRBV21-1 to TRBJ2-2; checking the TCRdb D call of TRBD2 is not possible without DNA. TRBV21-1 is a recognized pseudogene. This CDR3 is built from 15 residues. CDR3 sequence: CASSKGTPYTGELFF.

This chain connects TRBV4-3 to TRBJ1-4. CDR1 and CDR2 from the germline V gene are LGHNA and YSLEER. The CDR3 runs 16 residues. CDR3: CASSRRGLATNEKLFF.

The chain is built from TRBV28 and TRBJ2-1. The CDR3 covers 13 residues. Germline CDR1 reads MDHEN; CDR2 reads SYDVKM. The CDR3 protein is CASSLHNYNEQFF.